A selection of T cell receptor beta chains follows, all from one sample in a study of T cell repertoires in cytomegalovirus infection. The antigens of these receptors remain unknown. TCRdb recomputed calls from the reads with MiXCR, one row per CDR3 protein. The sample gives fewer than 850,000 distinct CDR3 sequences, under 35% of which show up once; 10% to 15% is in the top ten. The specimen was cultured CD8+ T cells from PBMCs, collected from culture after CMV antigen stimulation. These receptors came from a human donor in good health (CMV status not recorded). Some clones in this sample may be carry-over from other donors' samples. Both conserved end residues are part of each CDR3. D genes are given only for firm matches. The size entry is marked missing in some rows and otherwise reads once, few, many or a size class.

clone size	V gene	J gene	D gene	CDR3 protein	CDR3 DNA
many	TRBV7-2	TRBJ2-2	NA	CASSLARETGELFF	TGTGCCAGCAGCTTAGCTCGGGAAACCGGGGAGCTGTTTTTT
once	TRBV27	TRBJ2-3	NA	CASSLIGGYTDTQYF	TGTGCCAGCAGTTTAATCGGAGGGTACACAGATACGCAGTATTTT
NA	TRBV28	TRBJ2-3	TRBD2	CASSPVAGGGTDTQYF	TGTGCCAGCAGCCCTGTAGCGGGGGGAGGCACAGATACGCAGTATTTT
few	TRBV6-5	TRBJ1-1	NA	CASRPITNRDRGTEAFF	TGTGCCAGCAGACCAATAACAAACAGGGATCGAGGCACTGAAGCTTTCTTT
NA	TRBV5-6	TRBJ1-6	NA	CASSLSGVDSPLHF	TGTGCCAGCAGCTTGTCGGGGGTTGATTCACCCCTCCACTTT
NA	TRBV4-2	TRBJ2-6	NA	CASSPLYSGANVLTF	TGTGCCAGCAGCCCCCTTTACTCTGGGGCCAACGTCCTGACTTTC
NA	TRBV5-6	TRBJ1-2	NA	CASTLYLDYGYTF	TGTGCCAGCACCTTATATCTGGATTATGGCTACACCTTC
few	TRBV7-6	TRBJ2-2	NA	CASSKDGSGELFF	TGTGCCAGCAGCAAAGACGGCTCCGGGGAGCTGTTTTTT
many	TRBV7-8	TRBJ1-1	NA	CASSLGREQAMNTEAFF	TGTGCCAGCAGCTTAGGGAGAGAACAGGCCATGAACACTGAAGCTTTCTTT
NA	TRBV7-8	TRBJ2-6	NA	CASSRNRDSLSGANVLTF	TGTGCCAGCAGCCGGAACCGGGACTCATTATCTGGGGCCAACGTCCTGACTTTC
once	TRBV7-6	TRBJ2-7	NA	CASSPPIGALYEQYF	TGTGCCAGCAGCCCACCGATCGGGGCACTCTACGAGCAGTACTTC
NA	TRBV12-3/TRBV12-4	TRBJ2-5	NA	CASSLVGIGSQETQYF	TGTGCCAGCAGTTTAGTGGGAATCGGGTCACAAGAGACCCAGTACTTC
NA	TRBV7-8	TRBJ2-7	NA	CASSRFSGAPSELGYEQYF	TGTGCCAGCAGCCGGTTTTCCGGGGCCCCCTCGGAATTGGGGTACGAGCAGTACTTC
NA	TRBV19	TRBJ2-1	TRBD1	CASSPIVRQGYNEQFF	TGTGCCAGTAGTCCAATAGTGCGACAGGGCTACAATGAGCAGTTCTTC
NA	TRBV7-6	TRBJ2-3	NA	CARSFDRGKDTQYF	TGTGCCCGCAGCTTCGATCGGGGTAAAGATACGCAGTATTTT
NA	TRBV4-2	TRBJ1-2	NA	CASSQRLGRDYGYTF	TGTGCCAGCAGCCAAAGACTCGGACGGGACTATGGCTACACCTTC
few	TRBV7-9	TRBJ1-2	NA	CASSLEGKHGYTF	TGTGCCAGCAGCTTAGAGGGGAAGCATGGCTACACCTTC
few	TRBV12-5	TRBJ2-3	NA	CASGLVLDERATDTQYF	TGTGCTAGTGGTTTGGTATTGGATGAGCGGGCCACAGATACGCAGTATTTT